Following are 8 T cell receptor beta chains from one sample sequenced in a study of long-term antiretroviral therapy in people with HIV. The authors ran the immunoSEQ assay, v3.0, at survey level. Clones were sequenced by immunoSEQ multiplex PCR, and TCRdb holds only the in-frame ones, with some missing. The table has 25,000 to 30,000 clones, around 80% seen once. The sample in question was unsorted PBMCs, obtained 1.5 years before starting antiretroviral therapy. These receptors all stem from a man between 18 and 35 years old with HIV.

The chain is built from TRBV12-5 and TRBJ2-7, with no clear D. The V end lost 7 bases, the J end lost 0 bases, and 10 bases lay between the germline ends. CDR1 is LGHNT and CDR2 is FRNRAP in the germline V gene. CDR3 length: 13 residues. CDR3 amino acids: CASAWGASYEQYF. The CDR3 DNA is TGTGCTAGTGCCTGGGGTGCCTCCTACGAGCAGTACTTC.

This clone came up a few times. V usage is TRBV7-2 and J usage is TRBJ1-2; TRBD1 aligns across 9 bases. Germline V gene lookup returns CDR1 SGHTA and CDR2 FQGNSA. The CDR3 runs to 14 residues. V was clipped by 5 bases and J by 8 bases; unmatched bases: 9. The CDR3 sequence is CASSPAWDRAGYTF. The CDR3 region has the DNA TGTGCCAGCAGCCCAGCCTGGGACAGGGCGGGCTACACCTTC.

This clone is a singleton in its sample. The CDR3 spells CASSPLWAYNEQFF. DNA of the CDR3: TGCGCCAGCAGCCCTCTTTGGGCCTACAATGAGCAGTTCTTC. V is TRBV4-3 and J is TRBJ2-1; unclear D gene. CDR3 length: 14 amino acids. Trimming took off 4 bases at V and 2 bases at J, with 9 bases between the two ends. Per the germline V gene, CDR1 is LGHNA and CDR2 is YSLEER.

The V gene is TRBV7-8, the J gene TRBJ2-1; D is tentatively TRBD1 or TRBD2 (5 bases each). The germline gives CDR1 SGHVS, CDR2 FQNEAQ. The CDR3 totals 17 residues. Trimming pared 5 bases from V and 2 bases from J, leaving 19 bases between. The CDR3 bases are TGTGCCAGCAGCCCCAGAGCCGGGACGCAAGCCTACAATGAGCAGTTCTTC. Translating it yields CASSPRAGTQAYNEQFF.

The chain couples TRBV4-3 to TRBJ1-2; possible D gene TRBD1, 5 bases. V lost 5 bases and J 4 bases, leaving 11 bases between the germline ends. The germline CDR1 and CDR2 sequences are LGHNA and YSLEER. This CDR3 is 13 amino acids long. The CDR3 loop reads CASSGGGFYGYTF. Written as DNA, the CDR3 is TGCGCCAGCAGCGGGGGGGGGTTCTATGGCTACACCTTC.

The chain links TRBV7-9 to TRBJ2-7, with TRBD1 identical over 8 bases. CDR1 is SEHNR, CDR2 FQNEAQ, per germline (reference sequence). The junction had 5 bases not matched to a gene; V was cut back by 4 bases and J by 0 bases. The CDR3 runs to 15 residues. The CDR3 reads CASSWTGSASYEQYF. DNA for the CDR3: TGTGCCAGCAGCTGGACAGGGTCGGCCTCCTACGAGCAGTACTTC.

This chain uses TRBV4-1 with TRBJ1-4; D not resolved. The germline gives CDR1 MGHRA, CDR2 YSYEKL. V was clipped by 1 base and J by 2 bases, with 5 bases between them. The CDR3 has 14 amino acids. The CDR3 protein is CASSQVLTNEKLFF. The CDR3, as DNA: TGCGCCAGCAGCCAAGTTCTGACTAATGAAAAACTGTTTTTT.

The chain joins TRBV5-1 to TRBJ2-2; tentatively, D is TRBD1 (5 bases). The CDR3 spans 14 residues. The V end lost 3 bases, the J end lost 1 base, and 7 bases lay between the germline ends. Germline V lookup: CDR1 SGHRS, CDR2 YFSETQ. For the CDR3, the DNA is TGCGCCAGCAGCTCCACAGGGAACACCGGGGAGCTGTTTTTT. As protein: CASSSTGNTGELFF.